Below, one TCR beta chain is given with its context. The sample originates from a study of blood T cell repertoires in COVID-19. About the research overall: Specimens from acute and convalescent COVID-19 originated in the United States, Italy and Spain. The analysed material was cDNA or gDNA that came from T cells, B-cell-depleted T cells, or PBMCs.

Authors' analysis steps: Quantification of nucleated cells was approximated via reference gene primer amplification. Measured with immunoSEQ multiplex PCR; TCRdb has only the in-frame clones, and not every one. V and J calls and clone size are given by that table; D and trimming were obtained from the DNA. The table has roughly 100,000 clones, 75% to 95% seen once. The length of the CDR3 is 14 residues. Trimming left V 0 bases short and J 5 bases short, with 10 bases between. Germline values: CDR1 LGHDT, CDR2 YNNKEL (reference sequence). V usage is TRBV3-1 (or the pseudogene TRBV3-2) and J usage is TRBJ1-1; D unclear. The sequence came from a man aged 18 to 30 with acute or convalescent COVID-19. The specimen was peripheral blood. The CDR3 DNA reads TGTGCCAGCAGCCAAGAGGCAGGCGGGACTGAAGCTTTCTTT. Protein: CASSQEAGGTEAFF.